The rows below give T cell receptor beta chains drawn from one sample of a study of shared clonotypes between healthy human individuals. Using immunoSEQ multiplex PCR, the repertoire was profiled, and TCRdb retains in-frame clones only, with some absent. This table holds some 2,100,000 clones, roughly 95% found once. The sequencing input was naive CD4+ T cells sorted from blood. Every receptor here comes from a man between 18 and 29 years old in good health. CDR3s include the opening cysteine and the closing phenylalanine or tryptophan. The D gene is left open where the match is weak. Clone size, where shown, is once, few, many, or a class for clones that have expanded.

size	D	J	V	DNA	CDR3
NA	NA	TRBJ2-5	TRBV4-1	TGCGCCAGCAGCTATGCGATCGGAGAGACCCAGTACTTC	CASSYAIGETQYF
NA	TRBD2	TRBJ2-5	TRBV5-5	TGTGCCAGCAGCTTTGCCGGGACTAATCCCGCGGAGACCCAGTACTTC	CASSFAGTNPAETQYF
NA	NA	TRBJ1-2	TRBV7-8	TGTGCCAGCAGCTTAGGTGGGCAGAACTATGGCTACACCTTC	CASSLGGQNYGYTF
once	NA	TRBJ2-7	TRBV4-1	TGCGCCAGCAGCCAAGTCCCCCAGGGCAGGGGCGAGCAGTACTTC	CASSQVPQGRGEQYF
NA	NA	TRBJ2-5	TRBV4-3	TGCGCCAGCATCCACCTCCAAGAGACCCAGTACTTC	CASIHLQETQYF
NA	TRBD2	TRBJ2-3	TRBV28	TGTGCCAGCAGTGGTAGCGGGGGGGCACACACAGATACGCAGTATTTT	CASSGSGGAHTDTQYF
NA	NA	TRBJ2-2	TRBV28	TGTGCCAGCAGTTTAGCAGGGGCGCCGGACACCGGGGAGCTGTTTTTT	CASSLAGAPDTGELFF
NA	NA	TRBJ1-4	TRBV7-6	TGTGCCAGCAGCTTAAAGGGGAGGGGTTGGGGTCAAGATGAAAAACTGTTTTTT	CASSLKGRGWGQDEKLFF
once	NA	TRBJ2-6	TRBV30	TGTGCCTGGAGGGGGTCTGGGGCCAACGTCCTGACTTTC	CAWRGSGANVLTF
NA	TRBD2	TRBJ2-1	TRBV27	TGTGCCAGCAGGCTGACTAGCCAAAGCTCCTACAATGAGCAGTTCTTC	CASRLTSQSSYNEQFF
once	NA	TRBJ1-3	TRBV4-3	TGCGCCAGCAGCCAAGAGGGGGGGACCAGCTCTGGAAACACCATATATTTT	CASSQEGGTSSGNTIYF
NA	TRBD2	TRBJ2-1	TRBV10-1	TGCGCCAGCAGTGAGTCGAATTCCGGGACTAGCCGCAATGAGCAGTTCTTC	CASSESNSGTSRNEQFF
NA	NA	TRBJ1-6	TRBV19	TGTGCCAGCCGATTTAATCCGACAGATCCCACACCCCTCCACTTT	CASRFNPTDPTPLHF
NA	NA	TRBJ2-5	TRBV5-1	TGCGCCAGCAGCTTGGGGCTCCGACAAGAGACCCAGTACTTC	CASSLGLRQETQYF
NA	NA	TRBJ2-7	TRBV18	TGTGCCAGCTCACCAAACAGGGACGAGCAGTACTTC	CASSPNRDEQYF
NA	TRBD1	TRBJ2-7	TRBV28	TGTGCCAGCAGTGGACCGGACAGGGGAACCTACGAGCAGTACTTC	CASSGPDRGTYEQYF
NA	TRBD2	TRBJ2-5	TRBV4-2	TGTGCCAGCAGCCAAGAGGGAGGGGTACAAGAGACCCAGTACTTC	CASSQEGGVQETQYF
NA	NA	TRBJ2-5	TRBV28	TGTGCCAGCGCGAGCGGCGTTGAGACCCAGTACTTC	CASASGVETQYF
NA	TRBD1	TRBJ2-6	TRBV7-8	TGTGCCAGCAGCTTCCGACAGGGGGCTGGGGCCAACGTCCTGACTTTC	CASSFRQGAGANVLTF
NA	NA	TRBJ2-7	TRBV7-9	TGTGCCAGCAGCACCGCCGGGCATTCCTACGAGCAGTACTTC	CASSTAGHSYEQYF
NA	TRBD2	TRBJ2-3	TRBV7-2	TGTGCCAGCAGCTTAGTTCTCCTAGCGGGAGGGCCGAACACAGATACGCAGTATTTT	CASSLVLLAGGPNTDTQYF
NA	TRBD1	TRBJ1-1	TRBV7-2	TGTGCCAGCAGCTTACAGGGGGTCACTGAAGCTTTCTTT	CASSLQGVTEAFF
NA	NA	TRBJ2-3	TRBV7-2	TGTGCCAGCAGCCCAGGGTTTTCGGATACGCAGTATTTT	CASSPGFSDTQYF
NA	NA	TRBJ2-4	TRBV7-2	TGTGCCAGCAGCTTGTGGGTAAAAGACATTCAGTACTTC	CASSLWVKDIQYF
NA	NA	TRBJ1-2	TRBV2	TGTGCCAGCAGCCCCGGGACACCGTTCTATGGCTACACCTTC	CASSPGTPFYGYTF
NA	NA	TRBJ1-1	TRBV7-9	TGTGCCAGCAGCTTGAATAAGCAGGCGAACACTGAAGCTTTCTTT	CASSLNKQANTEAFF
NA	NA	TRBJ2-5	TRBV25-1	TGTGCCAGCATCCCCGGTACAGCCGAGACCCAGTACTTC	CASIPGTAETQYF
NA	NA	TRBJ2-5	TRBV18	TGTGCCAGCTCAACAGAGACGGGGACCCAGTACTTC	CASSTETGTQYF
NA	TRBD1	TRBJ2-7	TRBV5-1	TGCGCCAGCAGCTCGCCGGGACAGGGTTACGAGCAGTACTTC	CASSSPGQGYEQYF
NA	NA	TRBJ1-1	TRBV7-9	TGTGCCAGCAGCTCCTCCGGCAGGGGGAACACTGAAGCTTTCTTT	CASSSSGRGNTEAFF
NA	NA	TRBJ1-6	TRBV6-5	TGTGCCAGCAGTACCACAGGGAATTCACCCCTCCACTTT	CASSTTGNSPLHF
NA	TRBD1	TRBJ2-7	TRBV18	TGTGCCAGCTCACCACCGACAGGGGAGCAGTACTTC	CASSPPTGEQYF
once	NA	TRBJ2-1	TRBV6-5	TGTGCCAGCAGTTATGTGGGTGAGCAGTTCTTC	CASSYVGEQFF
NA	NA	TRBJ1-5	TRBV6-1	TGTGCCAGCACTCCACCCGGGGCTAGCAATCAGCCCCAGCATTTT	CASTPPGASNQPQHF
NA	TRBD2	TRBJ2-2	TRBV5-1	TGCGCCAGCAGCCCGGGACTAGCTAGGGAGCTGTTTTTT	CASSPGLARELFF
NA	NA	TRBJ1-1	TRBV30	TGTGCCTGGAGCCCGTGGGGGAGTAGCACTGAAGCTTTCTTT	CAWSPWGSSTEAFF
NA	NA	TRBJ1-6	TRBV6-5	TGTGCCAGCACCCAAGGGTTCTATAATTCACCCCTCCACTTT	CASTQGFYNSPLHF
NA	NA	TRBJ2-3	TRBV6-5	TGTGCCAGCAGAGCACAGGGCTTGGGGGCAGATACGCAGTATTTT	CASRAQGLGADTQYF
NA	TRBD1	TRBJ2-7	TRBV25-1	TGTGCCAGCAGTCACGGGACAGGGAACTACGAGCAGTACTTC	CASSHGTGNYEQYF
NA	TRBD1	TRBJ2-2	TRBV5-1	TGCGCCAGCCGCACAGGGGGCACCGGGGAGCTGTTTTTT	CASRTGGTGELFF
NA	NA	TRBJ2-7	TRBV14	TGTGCCAGCAGCCGACACTACGAGCAGTACTTC	CASSRHYEQYF
NA	TRBD1	TRBJ1-5	TRBV6-1	TGTGCCAGCAGTGTTCGACAGGGGGAGTTGACCCAGCATTTT	CASSVRQGELTQHF
NA	NA	TRBJ1-2	TRBV12-5	TGTGCTAGTGGTCCGCCGGGGTTATATGGCTACACCTTC	CASGPPGLYGYTF
NA	NA	TRBJ2-7	TRBV19	TGTGCCAGTAGTATATCACCGAGGAGCTCCTACGAGCAGTACTTC	CASSISPRSSYEQYF
once	NA	TRBJ1-4	TRBV5-1	TGCGCCAGCAGCCCTTCCGATCCAGGGCAAGCCGGAGTTTTT	CASSPSDPGQAGVF
NA	TRBD2	TRBJ2-4	TRBV6-1	TGTGCCAGCAGTGGGACTAGCGGGAGCATTCAGTACTTC	CASSGTSGSIQYF
once	NA	TRBJ1-2	TRBV6-1	TGTGCCAGCAGTGAATATGCGACAGAAGGCTATGGCTACACCTTC	CASSEYATEGYGYTF
once	NA	TRBJ1-1	TRBV5-4	TGTGCCAGCAGGTCTTACTATCATGGCACTGAAGCTTTCTTT	CASRSYYHGTEAFF
once	NA	TRBJ2-7	TRBV6-1	TGTGCCAGCAGTGAACTAGGAGGACGGCTCTACGAGCAGTACTTC	CASSELGGRLYEQYF
NA	NA	TRBJ1-1	TRBV6-5	TGTGCCAGCAGTTACGGTGATCACAGCACTGAAGCTTTCTTT	CASSYGDHSTEAFF
NA	NA	TRBJ2-2	TRBV7-2	TGTGCCAGCAGCTTAGTTTCCGGCGGGACGAACACCGGGGAGCTGTTTTTT	CASSLVSGGTNTGELFF
NA	TRBD2	TRBJ2-3	TRBV10-3	TGTGCCATCAGGGGACTAGCGGGATCTGTTGACATCAAGGATACGCAGTATTTT	CAIRGLAGSVDIKDTQYF
once	NA	TRBJ1-2	TRBV5-4	TGTGCCAGCAGCGTCGGGGACAATGGCTACACCTTC	CASSVGDNGYTF